The next 10 T cell receptor beta chains were all read from a single sample in a study of blood T cell repertoires in COVID-19. Clones were read by immunoSEQ multiplex PCR, and TCRdb kept only the in-frame ones, dropping some. Of roughly 160,000 clones listed, roughly 70% were seen once; the top ten hold less than 3%. The sample consisted of peripheral blood. These receptors all stem from a woman older than 75 with acute or convalescent COVID-19.

The V call is TRBV6-1, the J call TRBJ2-7, with 9 bases that match TRBD2. Looked up from germline, CDR1 is MNHNS and CDR2 is SASEGT. J was trimmed by 2 bases and V by 0 bases; bases with no gene match: 5. The CDR3 loop spans 16 amino acids. CDR3 loop: CASSEARGTSPYEQYF. CDR3 nucleotides: TGTGCCAGCAGTGAAGCGAGGGGGACTAGCCCCTACGAGCAGTACTTC.

This clone was counted at least ten times. A junction end diverges from the germline sequence, so it may reflect a read error. The chain uses TRBV2 and TRBJ1-4; 7 bases agree with TRBD1. The CDR3 is 10 amino acids. CDR1 is SNHLY and CDR2 is FYNNEI in the germline V gene. In DNA form, the CDR3 reads TGTGCCAGCAGTAACCGGGACAGTTTCTTT. Protein: CASSNRDSFF.

Comment on this clone: Distinct nucleotide sequences in the sample also encode this CDR3. The chain uses TRBV3-1 (or the pseudogene TRBV3-2) and TRBJ2-7; weak D call: TRBD2 (5 bases). V was clipped by 0 bases and J by 4 bases, with 10 bases between them. This CDR3 has 14 residues. Germline values: CDR1 LGHDT, CDR2 YNNKEL (reference sequence). CDR3 sequence (DNA): TGTGCCAGCAGCCAAGACGGTGGGGAGTACGAGCAGTACTTC. It encodes CASSQDGGEYEQYF.

The J gene is TRBJ2-7, the V gene TRBV6-5; D uncertain. V lost 2 bases and J 6 bases, leaving 14 bases between the germline ends. The CDR3 covers 14 residues. Germline-derived CDR1 and CDR2 are MNHEY and SVGAGI. The CDR3 sequence: CASSYGLIPTEQYF. For the CDR3, the DNA is TGTGCCAGCAGTTACGGTTTGATACCTACCGAGCAGTACTTC.

The CDR3 DNA reads TGTGCCTCGCTTTCCGACAGGGCCCGTTCACCCCTCCACTTT. Amino acid sequence: CASLSDRARSPLHF. The chain links TRBV30 to TRBJ1-6, with 7 bases aligning to TRBD1. V lost 7 bases, J lost 9 bases, and 12 bases stayed unmatched. The CDR3 loop spans 14 amino acids. Germline V gives CDR1 GTSNPN, CDR2 SVGIG (reference sequence).

For this clone: Mismatch with germline at one junction end may stem from a read error. The V call is TRBV13, the J call TRBJ1-1, with TRBD1 identical over 10 bases. Germline V CDR1 and CDR2: PRHDT, FYEKMQ (reference sequence). The CDR3 has 14 amino acids. CDR3 DNA: TGTGCCAGCAGTTTAGGGGACAGGGGCACTGAAGCTTTCTTT. This encodes CASSLGDRGTEAFF.

The genes are TRBV3-1 (or the pseudogene TRBV3-2) and TRBJ2-1; D perhaps matches TRBD2 (6 bases). V was pared by 0 bases and J by 5 bases, with 11 bases between. Per the germline V gene, CDR1 is LGHDT and CDR2 is YNNKEL (reference sequence). This CDR3 spans 15 amino acids. This chain's CDR3 is CASSQDGGRHNEQFF. The DNA of the CDR3 is TGTGCCAGCAGCCAAGATGGTGGGAGGCACAATGAGCAGTTCTTC.

This clone was counted many times. The same CDR3 arises from other DNA sequences in this sample as well. This rearrangement joins TRBV2 to TRBJ1-5; 7 bases agree with TRBD1. Germline assignment: CDR1 SNHLY and CDR2 FYNNEI. The length of the CDR3 is 13 residues. The trim removed 4 bases at V and 5 bases at J, leaving 2 bases unmatched. As DNA, the CDR3 is TGTGCCAGCAGTGGACAGGGCCATCAGCCCCAGCATTTT. Its translation is CASSGQGHQPQHF.

Comment on this clone: Its ends do not fully match the called genes, so a read error is possible. The chain recombines TRBV6-5 with TRBJ2-7; D unresolved. The CDR3 runs 11 residues. The germline CDR1 and CDR2 sequences are MNHEY and SVGAGI. In DNA, the CDR3 is TGTGCCAGCAGATACTCCTACGAGCAGTACTTC. Translation gives CASRYSYEQYF.

The chain carries TRBV3-1 (or the pseudogene TRBV3-2) and TRBJ1-5, with 8 positions matching TRBD1. The CDR3 consists of 14 residues. J was trimmed by 6 bases and V by 1 base; bases with no gene match: 2. CDR1 and CDR2 (germline): LGHDT, YNNKEL (reference sequence). CDR3 amino acids: CASSQGTGFQPQHF. The CDR3, as DNA: TGTGCCAGCAGCCAAGGGACAGGGTTTCAGCCCCAGCATTTT.